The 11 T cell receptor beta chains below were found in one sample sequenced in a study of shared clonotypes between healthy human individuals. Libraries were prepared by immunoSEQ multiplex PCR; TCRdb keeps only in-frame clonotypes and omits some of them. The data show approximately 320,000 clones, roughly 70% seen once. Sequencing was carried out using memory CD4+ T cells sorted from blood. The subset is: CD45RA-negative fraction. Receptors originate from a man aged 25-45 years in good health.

As DNA, the CDR3 is TGTGCCAGCACCAATTACTACTACAATGAGCAGTTCTTC. Its translation: CASTNYYYNEQFF. The chain is built from TRBV28 and TRBJ2-1; D is undetermined. There are 13 residues in the CDR3. V was pared by 7 bases and J by 3 bases, with 10 bases between. Germline V gives CDR1 MDHEN, CDR2 SYDVKM.

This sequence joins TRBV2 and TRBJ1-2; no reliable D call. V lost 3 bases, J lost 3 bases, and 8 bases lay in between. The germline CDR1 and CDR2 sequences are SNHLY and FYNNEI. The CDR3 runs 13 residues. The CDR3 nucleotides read TGTGCCAGCAGTGATTTTGTCGACTATGGCTACACCTTC. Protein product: CASSDFVDYGYTF.

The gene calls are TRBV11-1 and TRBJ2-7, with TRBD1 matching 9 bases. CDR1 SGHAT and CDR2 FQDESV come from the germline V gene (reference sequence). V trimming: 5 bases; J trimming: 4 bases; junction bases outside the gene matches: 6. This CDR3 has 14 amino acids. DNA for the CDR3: TGTGCCAGCAGCCCCTACAGGGGGCAGTACGAGCAGTACTTC. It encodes CASSPYRGQYEQYF.

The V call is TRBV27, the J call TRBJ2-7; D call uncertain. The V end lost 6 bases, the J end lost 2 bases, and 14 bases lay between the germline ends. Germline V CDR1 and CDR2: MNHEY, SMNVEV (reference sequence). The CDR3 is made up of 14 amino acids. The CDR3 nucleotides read TGTGCCAGCAGACCTTGGACGGAAACCTACGAGCAGTACTTC. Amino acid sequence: CASRPWTETYEQYF.

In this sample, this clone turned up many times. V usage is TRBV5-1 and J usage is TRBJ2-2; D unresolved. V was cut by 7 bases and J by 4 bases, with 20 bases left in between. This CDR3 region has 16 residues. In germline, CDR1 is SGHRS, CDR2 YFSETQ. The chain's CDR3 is CASQTAPAQRTGELFF. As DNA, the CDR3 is TGCGCCAGCCAAACTGCCCCCGCCCAGCGCACCGGGGAGCTGTTTTTT. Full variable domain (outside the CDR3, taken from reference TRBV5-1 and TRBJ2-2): KAGVTQTPRYLIKTRGQQVTLSCSPISGHRSVSWYQQTPGQGLQFLFEYFSETQRNKGNFPGRFSGRQFSNSRSEMNVSTLELGDSALYLCASQTAPAQRTGELFFGEGSRLTVL.

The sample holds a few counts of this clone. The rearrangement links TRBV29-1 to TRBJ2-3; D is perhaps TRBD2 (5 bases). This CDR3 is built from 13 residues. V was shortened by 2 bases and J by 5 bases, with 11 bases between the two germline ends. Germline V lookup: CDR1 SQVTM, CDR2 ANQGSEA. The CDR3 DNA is TGCAGCGTTGAACGGGGTATAGTAGATACGCAGTATTTT. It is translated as CSVERGIVDTQYF.

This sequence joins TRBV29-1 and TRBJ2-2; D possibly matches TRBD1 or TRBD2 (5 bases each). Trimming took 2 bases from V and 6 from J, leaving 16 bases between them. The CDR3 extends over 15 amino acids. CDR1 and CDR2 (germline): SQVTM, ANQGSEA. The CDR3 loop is CSVESSVRGAGELFF. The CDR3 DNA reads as TGCAGCGTTGAATCGAGCGTGAGGGGTGCCGGGGAGCTGTTTTTT.

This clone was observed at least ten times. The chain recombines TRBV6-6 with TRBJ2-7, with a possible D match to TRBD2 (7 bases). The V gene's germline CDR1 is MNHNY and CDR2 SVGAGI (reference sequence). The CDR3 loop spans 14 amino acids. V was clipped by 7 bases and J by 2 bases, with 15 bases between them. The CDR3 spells CASTQGRGPYEQYF. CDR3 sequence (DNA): TGTGCCAGCACCCAGGGGCGGGGGCCCTACGAGCAGTACTTC.

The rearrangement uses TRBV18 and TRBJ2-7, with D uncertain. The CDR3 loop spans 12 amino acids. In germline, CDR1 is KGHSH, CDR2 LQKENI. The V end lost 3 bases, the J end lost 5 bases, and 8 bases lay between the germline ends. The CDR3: CASSPPSDEQYF. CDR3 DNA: TGTGCCAGCTCACCGCCTTCTGACGAGCAGTACTTC.

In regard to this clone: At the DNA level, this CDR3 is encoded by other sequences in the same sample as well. The CDR3 bases are TGTGCCAGCAGATTACAGGGACACTCTGGAAACACCATATATTTT. Amino acids: CASRLQGHSGNTIYF. V is TRBV7-9 and J is TRBJ1-3; D possibly corresponds to TRBD1 (6 bases). CDR1 is SEHNR, CDR2 FQNEAQ, per germline (reference sequence). Trimming pared 6 bases from V and 0 bases from J, leaving 12 bases between. This CDR3 is built from 15 residues.

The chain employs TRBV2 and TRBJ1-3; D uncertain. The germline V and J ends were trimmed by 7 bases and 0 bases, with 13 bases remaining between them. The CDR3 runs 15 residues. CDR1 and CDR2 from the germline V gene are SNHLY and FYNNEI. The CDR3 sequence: CASNPRTDSGNTIYF. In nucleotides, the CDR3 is TGTGCCAGCAATCCCAGGACGGACTCTGGAAACACCATATATTTT.